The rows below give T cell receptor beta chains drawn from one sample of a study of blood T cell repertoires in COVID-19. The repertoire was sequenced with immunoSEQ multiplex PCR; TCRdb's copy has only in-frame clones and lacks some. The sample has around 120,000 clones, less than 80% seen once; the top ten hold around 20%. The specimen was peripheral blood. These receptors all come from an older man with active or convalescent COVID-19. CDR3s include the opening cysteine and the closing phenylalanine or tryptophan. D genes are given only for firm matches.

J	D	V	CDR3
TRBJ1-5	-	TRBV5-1	CASSSLPGLNNQPQHF
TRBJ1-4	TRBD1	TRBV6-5	CASGDRGQGEKLFF
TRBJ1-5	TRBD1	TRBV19	CASTPTGGYQPQHF
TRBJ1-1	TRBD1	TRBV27	CASSPLYLGQGNTEAFF
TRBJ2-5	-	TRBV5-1	CASSQGYGGIQETQYF
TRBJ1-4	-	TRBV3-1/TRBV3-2	CASSQGAEEKLFF
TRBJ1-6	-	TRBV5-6	CASSSLTGSKSPLHF
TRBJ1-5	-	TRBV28	CASQKLGAGRGQPQHF
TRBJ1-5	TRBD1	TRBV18	CASSPGQAGQPQHF
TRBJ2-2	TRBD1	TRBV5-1	CASSFGTGGSGELFF
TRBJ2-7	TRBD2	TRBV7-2	CASSLASAGAPYEQYF
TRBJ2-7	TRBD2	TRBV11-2	CASTFGSGRGVGEQYF
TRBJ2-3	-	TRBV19	CASSPPGLGNTQYF
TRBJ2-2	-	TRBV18	CASSSGVDTGELFF
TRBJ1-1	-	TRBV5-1	CASSLAGGDTEAFF
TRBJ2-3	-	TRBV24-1	CATRAGDTQYF
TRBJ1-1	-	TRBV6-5	CASSSWEREGTEAFF
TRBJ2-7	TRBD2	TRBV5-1	CASSLIGGRVSYEQYF
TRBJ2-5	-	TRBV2	CASNGEETQYF
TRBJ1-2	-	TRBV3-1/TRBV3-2	CASSPPAPDSYGYTF
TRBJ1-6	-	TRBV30	CAWSSDSYNSPLHF
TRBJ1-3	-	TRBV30	CAWETGSGNTIYF
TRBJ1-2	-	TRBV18	CASSTVTESYGYTF
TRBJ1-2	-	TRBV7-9	CASSLIPNSYTF